This entry concerns a single T cell receptor beta chain. The data derive from a study of blood T cell repertoires in COVID-19. As handled by the study authors: Estimates of nucleated cell counts were drawn from the amplification of reference gene primers. Some clones are missing from TCRdb's copy, which holds only in-frame ones; the method was immunoSEQ multiplex PCR. The D gene and trimming were derived from the DNA, and the V and J assignments and clone size from that table. The repertoire holds 350,000 to 400,000 clones, with around 91% as singletons. With V trimmed by 2 bases and J by 3 bases, 9 bases remained unmatched. The CDR3 has 17 amino acids. Germline V gene lookup returns CDR1 LGHNA and CDR2 YNFKEQ.

The chain combines TRBV4-2 with TRBJ2-5; 10 bases align to TRBD1. This clonotype originated in a man between 18 and 35 years old who had recovered from COVID-19. The sequenced material came from PBMCs or T cells enriched from blood (not recorded which). The CDR3 DNA follows: TGTGCCAGCAGCCAACCTATCACCGGGACAGGGGAAGAGACCCAGTACTTC. Translating gives CASSQPITGTGEETQYF.